This T cell receptor (beta chain) appears in the sequencing data of a study of blood T cell repertoires in COVID-19. Points on this clone: This same CDR3 is encoded by further DNA sequences in the sample.

The cohort comprised adults aged 18 to 89 years residing in under 25 US areas. The CDR3 sequence is 11 residues long. Trimming stripped 4 bases from V and 4 bases from J, with 3 bases between. Libraries were prepared by immunoSEQ multiplex PCR; TCRdb keeps only in-frame clonotypes and omits some of them. This sample has hundreds of thousands of clones, with 90% found just once. V gene TRBV12-3 or TRBV12-4 combines with J gene TRBJ2-3; D gene uncertain. The sample consisted of PBMCs or T cells enriched from blood (not recorded which). The TCR originated in a man in his thirties or forties who had been exposed to COVID-19. CDR3 in DNA: TGTGCCAGCAGTTCGGCAGATACGCAGTATTTT. The encoded protein is CASSSADTQYF.